This entry lists 18 T cell receptor beta chains sequenced from one sample in a study of shared clonotypes between healthy human individuals. Data came from immunoSEQ multiplex PCR; TCRdb stores just in-frame clones and leaves some out. The sample lists about 2 million clones, 85% to 95% seen once, with 0.1% to 0.15% in the top ten. Source material: naive CD4+ T cells sorted from blood. The subset: CD45RA+ positively selected. All receptors derive from a man between 18 and 29 years old in good health.

The J gene is TRBJ1-3, the V gene TRBV6-5; possibly TRBD1 for D (5 bases). CDR1 and CDR2 (germline): MNHEY, SVGAGI. V shed 0 bases and J shed 0 bases, with 9 bases lying between them. The CDR3 contains 16 residues. CDR3 sequence reads: CASSYSGPLSGNTIYF. Written as DNA, the CDR3 is TGTGCCAGCAGTTACTCGGGACCGCTCTCTGGAAACACCATATATTTT.

Worth noting for this clone: Different DNA sequences within this sample yield the same CDR3. This chain links TRBV2 with TRBJ1-5; D gene ambiguous. The germline V and J ends were trimmed by 3 bases and 0 bases, with 3 bases remaining between them. Germline CDR1 SNHLY, CDR2 FYNNEI. The CDR3 extends over 13 amino acids. Here the CDR3 DNA reads TGTGCCAGCAGTGAGAATAGCAATCAGCCCCAGCATTTT. Translating gives CASSENSNQPQHF.

The CDR3 coding sequence is TGCAGCGTAGCGAAGTGGGGCTCCTACGAGCAGTACTTC. Translating gives CSVAKWGSYEQYF. V and J are TRBV29-1 and TRBJ2-7; D is unresolved. V lost 6 bases, J lost 0 bases, and 12 bases lay in between. From germline, CDR1 is SQVTM and CDR2 ANQGSEA. The CDR3 consists of 13 residues.

Worth noting for this clone: Other nucleotide sequences from this sample produce the same CDR3. The genes are TRBV5-1 and TRBJ2-5; 8 bases agree with TRBD2. Germline trimming cut 4 bases from V and 5 bases from J; bases unmatched to any gene: 4. Germline assignment: CDR1 SGHRS and CDR2 YFSETQ. This CDR3 has 13 amino acids. CDR3 bases: TGCGCCAGCAGCCCGGGAGGGTCGGAGACCCAGTACTTC. This gives the protein CASSPGGSETQYF.

V gene TRBV2 combines with J gene TRBJ2-1; TRBD2 agrees at 13 bases. The CDR3 runs 15 residues. V trimming: 6 bases; J trimming: 6 bases; junction bases outside the gene matches: 5. Germline V gene lookup returns CDR1 SNHLY and CDR2 FYNNEI. This CDR3 reads CASSATSGGINEQFF. CDR3 DNA sequence: TGTGCCAGCAGCGCGACTAGCGGGGGGATCAATGAGCAGTTCTTC.

About this clone itself: This clone may be a read error of a much larger clone one base away. V and J are TRBV11-2 and TRBJ2-7, with a tentative D call TRBD2 (6 bases). In germline, CDR1 is SGHAT, CDR2 FQNNGV. This CDR3 is 12 amino acids long. V was clipped by 5 bases and J by 4 bases, with 9 bases between them. CDR3 nucleotides: TGTGCCAGCAGCGTAGGAGGGTACGAGCAGTACTTC. Translating gives CASSVGGYEQYF.

The chain employs TRBV5-1 and TRBJ1-3; tentative D call: TRBD1 (6 bases). This CDR3 spans 16 amino acids. Germline V gene sequence: CDR1 SGHRS, CDR2 YFSETQ. V was cut by 0 bases and J by 0 bases, with 10 bases left in between. The CDR3: CASSLGGPSSGNTIYF. CDR3 coding DNA: TGCGCCAGCAGCTTGGGGGGGCCGAGCTCTGGAAACACCATATATTTT.

The chain uses TRBV2 and TRBJ2-3, with a weak D call TRBD2 (5 bases). The CDR3 is 17 amino acids. V shed 7 bases and J shed 0 bases, with 20 bases lying between them. Germline V gives CDR1 SNHLY, CDR2 FYNNEI. The CDR3 spells CASMEKRRPSSTDTQYF. DNA for the CDR3: TGTGCCAGCATGGAGAAGCGGAGGCCTTCTAGCACAGATACGCAGTATTTT.

This chain joins TRBV11-2 and TRBJ2-4; tentative D call: TRBD1 (5 bases). Trimming removed 4 bases from V and 8 bases from J, with 18 bases in between. Germline V gives CDR1 SGHAT, CDR2 FQNNGV. The CDR3 runs 15 residues. CDR3 in amino acids: CASSSPNTGLDIQYF. CDR3 DNA sequence: TGTGCCAGCAGCTCACCAAACACAGGATTGGACATTCAGTACTTC.

The gene calls are TRBV2 and TRBJ2-2; a weak D match, TRBD2 (5 bases). CDR3 length: 15 residues. Trimming took 5 bases from V and 1 from J, leaving 11 bases between them. In germline, CDR1 is SNHLY, CDR2 FYNNEI. The CDR3 DNA reads TGTGCCAGCAGTAAGGAGGTCGGGAACACCGGGGAGCTGTTTTTT. It is translated as CASSKEVGNTGELFF.

The chain combines TRBV28 with TRBJ2-3; TRBD2 matches 8 bases. CDR3 length: 16 residues. Germline V lookup: CDR1 MDHEN, CDR2 SYDVKM. V shed 5 bases, J shed 5 bases, and the junction held 12 bases outside the gene matches. The CDR3 nucleotides read TGTGCCAGCAGTCAACCAAGCGGGGGCCAGGGAGATACGCAGTATTTT. This codes for CASSQPSGGQGDTQYF.

The V call is TRBV11-2, the J call TRBJ1-6, with TRBD1 matching over 7 bases. Unmatched junction bases numbered 3, after V lost 5 bases and J lost 5 bases. Germline assignment: CDR1 SGHAT and CDR2 FQNNGV. This CDR3 region has 14 residues. The CDR3 region has the DNA TGTGCCAGCAGCCGGCAGGGGGATAATTCACCCCTCCACTTT. This encodes CASSRQGDNSPLHF. The full variable domain, with the rest looked up from reference TRBV11-2 and TRBJ1-6, is EAGVAQSPRYKIIEKRQSVAFWCNPISGHATLYWYQQILGQGPKLLIQFQNNGVVDDSQLPKDRFSAERLKGVDSTLKIQPAKLEDSAVYLCASSRQGDNSPLHFGNGTRLTVT.

The chain joins TRBV7-6 to TRBJ2-7; 9 nucleotides align to TRBD1. The CDR3 contains 14 residues. The ends lost 5 bases at V and 5 bases at J; junction bases unmatched: 7. The germline CDR1 and CDR2 sequences are SGHVS and FNYEAQ. CDR3 protein: CASSPGQGFHEQYF. The CDR3 coding sequence is TGTGCCAGCAGCCCGGGACAGGGTTTCCACGAGCAGTACTTC. The whole variable domain, filled in from reference TRBV7-6 and TRBJ2-7, reads GAGVSQSPRYKVTKRGQDVALRCDPISGHVSLYWYRQALGQGPEFLTYFNYEAQQDKSGLPNDRFSAERPEGSISTLTIQRTEQRDSAMYRCASSPGQGFHEQYFGPGTRLTVT.

The chain employs TRBV5-1 and TRBJ2-1; TRBD2 agrees at 9 bases. V was clipped by 0 bases and J by 5 bases; unmatched bases: 6. Germline CDR1 is SGHRS and CDR2 is YFSETQ. The CDR3 has 16 residues. DNA of the CDR3: TGCGCCAGCAGCTTGGTGGCTAGCGGGAAAAACAATGAGCAGTTCTTC. Translating gives CASSLVASGKNNEQFF.

The V gene is TRBV28, the J gene TRBJ1-5, with D possibly TRBD1 on 5 matching bases. The CDR3 extends over 14 amino acids. V lost 6 bases and J 0 bases, leaving 9 bases between the germline ends. CDR1 MDHEN and CDR2 SYDVKM come from the germline V gene. The CDR3: CASRGGISNQPQHF. CDR3 bases: TGTGCCAGCAGGGGGGGGATTAGCAATCAGCCCCAGCATTTT.

This clone has a handful of counts. The chain employs TRBV27 and TRBJ1-4; D gene ambiguous. Between the trimmed V and J ends, which lost 5 bases and 8 bases, there was a span of 12 bases. Per germline, CDR1 MNHEY and CDR2 SMNVEV (reference sequence). This CDR3 region has 13 residues. The CDR3 spells CASSPDLREKLFF. DNA of the CDR3: TGTGCCAGCAGTCCCGACCTGAGAGAAAAACTGTTTTTT.

This clone has only one observation. The chain recombines TRBV30 with TRBJ1-1; 7 nucleotides agree with TRBD1. Germline loops: CDR1 GTSNPN, CDR2 SVGIG (reference sequence). J gave up 1 base and V 8 bases, and 4 bases lay outside the gene matches. The CDR3 is made up of 12 amino acids. CDR3 loop: CAGRQGNTEAFF. The CDR3 nucleotides read TGTGCCGGAAGACAGGGGAACACTGAAGCTTTCTTT.

This chain connects TRBV19 to TRBJ1-1; D is unresolved. Per germline, CDR1 LNHDA and CDR2 SQIVND (reference sequence). V was pared by 7 bases and J by 4 bases, with 13 bases between. The CDR3 is 13 amino acids. The CDR3, as DNA: TGTGCCAGTAACGAAGGACCGGGCACTGAAGCTTTCTTT. Protein product: CASNEGPGTEAFF.